Listed below are T cell receptor beta chains from one sample, sequenced in a study of blood T cells in healthy people across ages. TCRdb fed the 5' RACE reads into MiXCR, producing one record per CDR3 protein. The sample consists of more than 800,000 distinct CDR3 sequences, 45% of them appearing once. The sequencing sample was made of blood. All receptors derive from a woman aged 60-75 years in good health. The CDR3 runs from the conserved cysteine through the conserved F or W. Fields, in order: CDR3 length, J gene, V gene, clone size, D gene, CDR3 protein. The D gene is left open where the match is weak. The size of a clone is reported for some rows only, either as once, few or many, or as a class for expanded clones.

>16|TRBJ2-3|TRBV6-6|NA|NA
CASSYSREHYTDTQYF
>14|TRBJ1-5|TRBV30|few|NA
CAWSGPDFNQPQHF
>13|TRBJ2-1|TRBV12-3/TRBV12-4|few|NA
CASKPGDYNEQFF
>15|NA|TRBV9|NA|NA
CAGSGTGSGQETQYF
>15|TRBJ2-3|TRBV28|NA|NA
CASSWGETGTDTQYF
>13|TRBJ2-7|TRBV27|NA|NA
CASSDLGPYEQYF
>12|TRBJ1-2|TRBV12-3/TRBV12-4|NA|NA
CASSPHRARCTF
>13|TRBJ2-7|TRBV15|NA|NA
CATSRVESYEQYF
>12|TRBJ2-2|TRBV12-3/TRBV12-4|NA|NA
CASSFGVGELFF
>15|TRBJ2-5|TRBV20-1|few|TRBD1
CSASALTGVGETQYF
>13|TRBJ2-7|TRBV27|many|TRBD1
CASSRTGNYEQYF
>15|TRBJ2-2|TRBV20-1|NA|NA
CSAEGYDTNTGELFF
>14|TRBJ2-1|TRBV29-1|NA|TRBD2
CSVEAGGPPNEQFF
>15|NA|TRBV20-1|NA|TRBD2
CSARDPAGGVHEQYF